Described below is a single T cell receptor beta chain sequence and its context. Its antigen remains unknown. These data belong to a study of T cells in Graves' hyperthyroidism and ophthalmopathy. Points from the study as a whole: A 13 V-J model separated ophthalmopathy from stable hyperthyroidism. Model output signaled ophthalmopathy a median about 6.3 months ahead of onset.

Researchers amplified the TCR beta CDR3 regions from RNA transcripts. RT-PCR in the first round (using the HTBI primer set) targeted the TCR CDR3. TCRdb re-analysed the multiplex PCR reads in MiXCR, keeping a single row per CDR3 protein. The profile covers fewer than 500,000 distinct CDR3 sequences, with around 15% appearing a single time and around a fifth taken by the ten largest. Germline values: CDR1 DFQATT, CDR2 SNEGSKA (reference sequence). Deletions cut 0 bases from V and 6 bases from J, with 20 bases between. CDR3 length: 16 amino acids. This clonotype was sampled from a woman under 40 with Graves' ophthalmopathy. The V call is TRBV20-1, the J call TRBJ1-2, with no clear D. Sequencing input: blood. The CDR3 region has the DNA TGCAGTGCTAGAGATCGCAAAGAGGGCTTGATGAATGGCTACACCTTC. It is translated as CSARDRKEGLMNGYTF.